This T cell receptor beta chain is drawn from a study of response to subunit inactivated influenza vaccine. From the RT-PCR reads, TCRdb called clonotypes with MiXCR, one entry per CDR3 protein. The data contain roughly 540,000 distinct CDR3 sequences, around 21% of them singletons. Germline values: CDR1 DFQATT, CDR2 SNEGSKA (reference sequence). The CDR3 has 12 amino acids. V lost 3 bases and J 4 bases, leaving 9 bases between the germline ends. These sequences were also reported in another study, on T cells expressing NK-cell markers. From that paper: The authors made TCR beta cDNA libraries by 5'RACE template switching. This switching added a universal primer site and UMIs. The study drew TCR beta repertoires from sorted CD3+CD56+NKG2C+, CD3+CD56+NKG2C- and CD3+CD56-NKG2C+ T cells. Top CD8+ clonotypes included the dominant CD3+CD56+NKG2C+ clonotypes in 5 to 7 donors. The study found these clonotypes also leading the CD3+CD56-NKG2C+ fraction in a few donors.

The chain recombines TRBV20-1 with TRBJ1-2; no reliable D call. The sequence came from a man aged 45-65 years who received an inactivated influenza vaccine. Sequences were derived from CD4+ T cells sorted from PBMCs, sampled 12 days after vaccination. The CDR3 is CSASGRTYGYTF. As DNA, the CDR3 is TGCAGTGCTAGCGGGCGAACCTATGGCTACACCTTC.